The 27 T cell receptor beta chains reported below all come from one sample, sequenced in a study of spatial heterogeneity in lung cancer. One entry per CDR3 protein results from TCRdb running MiXCR on the 5' RACE reads. Of about 38,000 distinct CDR3 sequences in the sample, roughly 5.2% were seen once. Described time point: sample taken at primary tumor resection. Unsorted whole RNA from tumor, nontumor lung or frozen PBMC underwent sequencing. Sequences were derived from PBMCs, sampled at surgery. The receptors come from a male donor with early-stage non-small cell lung cancer.

In this sample, this clonotype turned up a few times. This rearrangement joins TRBV20-1 to TRBJ1-6; D not resolved. The CDR3 extends over 17 amino acids. Trimming stripped 1 base from V and 4 bases from J, with 17 bases between. The germline V gene has CDR1 DFQATT and CDR2 SNEGSKA (reference sequence). CDR3 region: CSARVRGGDIYNSPLHF. The CDR3 DNA sequence: TGCAGTGCTAGAGTCCGCGGTGGGGATATTTATAATTCACCCCTCCACTTT.

The V gene is TRBV6-5, the J gene TRBJ1-2; TRBD1 is a possible D gene (6 bases). Trimming removed 4 bases at V and 2 bases at J, with 14 bases between. Germline CDR1 reads MNHEY; CDR2 reads SVGAGI. The CDR3 has 15 residues. CDR3 sequence reads: CASSSASGVNYGYTF. CDR3 in DNA: TGTGCCAGCAGTTCTGCTTCAGGGGTAAACTATGGCTACACCTTC.

This clonotype was counted many times. The rearrangement links TRBV12-3 or TRBV12-4 to TRBJ1-1; D unclear. CDR3 length: 13 residues. V lost 7 bases and J 1 base, leaving 10 bases between the germline ends. CDR3 DNA: TGTGCCAGCATTTCTCAGCAGAACACTGAAGCTTTCTTT. Its translation is CASISQQNTEAFF.

This clonotype was observed many times. V and J are TRBV3-1 and TRBJ2-2; weak D call: TRBD1 (6 bases). The CDR3 runs to 14 residues. Per the germline V gene, CDR1 is LGHDT and CDR2 is YNNKEL (reference sequence). V was clipped by 1 base and J by 4 bases, with 7 bases between them. Written as DNA, the CDR3 is TGTGCCAGCAGCCAAGGGACAGCCACCGGGGAGCTGTTTTTT. Protein product: CASSQGTATGELFF.

Ten or more counts support this clonotype. V and J are TRBV12-3 or TRBV12-4 and TRBJ1-3; D is unresolved. The CDR3 loop spans 15 amino acids. V was shortened by 7 bases and J by 0 bases, with 13 bases between the two germline ends. This CDR3 reads CASNLGTNSGNTIYF. The CDR3 DNA follows: TGTGCCAGCAATCTAGGCACCAACTCTGGAAACACCATATATTTT.

This clonotype has a count of ten or more. The chain has TRBV6-5 and TRBJ2-7; TRBD1 might be the D (7 bases). This CDR3 contains 14 residues. Germline assignment: CDR1 MNHEY and CDR2 SVGAGI. Trimming removed 2 bases at V and 3 bases at J, with 11 bases between. The DNA for the CDR3 is TGTGCCAGCAGTTACATCCAGGGGGGCTACGAGCAGTACTTC. Protein sequence: CASSYIQGGYEQYF.

Ten or more counts support this clonotype. This chain connects TRBV5-1 to TRBJ2-5; D call uncertain. Germline values: CDR1 SGHRS, CDR2 YFSETQ. Trimming pared 1 base from V and 3 bases from J, leaving 1 base between. CDR3 length: 11 amino acids. CDR3 region: CASSLKETQYF. The CDR3 bases are TGCGCCAGCAGCTTGAAAGAGACCCAGTACTTC.

A few counts support this clonotype. This rearrangement joins TRBV5-4 to TRBJ1-5, with TRBD1 as a possible D gene (6 bases). The germline V gene encodes CDR1 SGHNT and CDR2 YYREEE (reference sequence). This CDR3 is built from 14 residues. The ends were cut back, 6 bases at V and 3 bases at J, with 13 bases in the middle. CDR3 DNA sequence: TGTGCCAGCAAGGAACAGGGCTCCAATCAGCCCCAGCATTTT. This sequence encodes CASKEQGSNQPQHF.

This clonotype was observed at least ten times. This chain joins TRBV2 and TRBJ1-2, with 7 bases lining up with TRBD1. CDR3 length equals 16 residues. The V and J ends lost 3 bases and 6 bases, in that order; junction bases with no gene match: 13. The germline V gene has CDR1 SNHLY and CDR2 FYNNEI. The CDR3 reads CASSESARQGSDGYTF. The CDR3 DNA reads TGTGCCAGCAGTGAGTCCGCGAGACAGGGATCGGATGGCTACACCTTC.

This clonotype was counted at least ten times. The CDR3 loop is CASSLDRGIYGYTF. CDR3 DNA sequence: TGTGCCAGCAGTCTGGACAGGGGGATCTATGGCTACACCTTC. The V and J genes are TRBV28 and TRBJ1-2; 10 bases match TRBD1. V gave up 5 bases and J gave up 4 bases; unmatched junction bases: 4. CDR1 MDHEN and CDR2 SYDVKM come from the germline V gene. The CDR3 spans 14 residues.

This clonotype has at least ten counts. CDR3 amino acids: CASSQSWGNTEAFF. CDR3 DNA: TGTGCCAGCAGCCAATCGTGGGGAAACACTGAAGCTTTCTTT. J is TRBJ1-1 and V is TRBV3-1; D not certain. This CDR3 is built from 14 residues. Trimming took off 2 bases at V and 2 bases at J, with 9 bases between the two ends. Germline lookup yields CDR1 LGHDT and CDR2 YNNKEL (reference sequence).

This clonotype was seen a handful of times. The genes are TRBV18 and TRBJ1-3; maybe TRBD1 (6 bases). Germline CDR1 KGHSH, CDR2 LQKENI. V lost 3 bases and J 3 bases, leaving 12 bases between the germline ends. The CDR3 loop spans 15 amino acids. The CDR3 region is CASSPRGSLGNTIYF. The CDR3 DNA reads TGTGCCAGCTCACCTAGGGGGTCGCTTGGAAACACCATATATTTT.

In its sample, this clonotype was seen many times. The chain is built from TRBV11-2 and TRBJ1-4, with D possibly TRBD1 on 5 matching bases. CDR1 SGHAT and CDR2 FQNNGV come from the germline V gene. The V and J ends lost 1 base and 1 base respectively, with 13 bases between them. The CDR3 is made up of 17 amino acids. The CDR3 sequence: CASSLGAGPLTNEKLFF. In DNA form, the CDR3 reads TGTGCCAGCAGCTTAGGAGCAGGGCCGCTAACTAATGAAAAACTGTTTTTT.

This clonotype was seen a few times. The chain recombines TRBV6-6 with TRBJ2-3, with 9 bases that match TRBD2. This CDR3 has 18 amino acids. Looked up from germline, CDR1 is MNHNY and CDR2 is SVGAGI (reference sequence). The trim removed 2 bases at V and 0 bases at J, leaving 9 bases unmatched. CDR3 in amino acids: CASSYGTSIGASTDTQYF. CDR3 nucleotide sequence: TGTGCCAGCAGTTACGGGACTAGCATAGGGGCAAGCACAGATACGCAGTATTTT.

This clonotype has ten or more counts. The chain employs TRBV5-5 and TRBJ2-1, with D possibly TRBD1 on 6 matching bases. CDR1 SGHKS and CDR2 YYEKEE come from the germline V gene (reference sequence). CDR3 length: 15 residues. V lost 4 bases and J 1 base, leaving 12 bases between the germline ends. The CDR3 bases are TGTGCCAGCAGCCCAGGACAGTTGTCCTACAATGAGCAGTTCTTC. Its translation is CASSPGQLSYNEQFF.

This clonotype was seen more than once but under ten times. This chain links TRBV12-3 or TRBV12-4 with TRBJ2-3, with D tentatively TRBD2 (6 bases). V lost 6 bases to trimming and J lost 3 bases, with 13 bases between them. The CDR3 has 14 amino acids. This CDR3 reads CASSPPGVTDTQYF. The CDR3 DNA reads TGTGCCAGCAGCCCCCCGGGAGTAACAGATACGCAGTATTTT.

This chain connects TRBV12-3 or TRBV12-4 to TRBJ1-3, with 8 bases fitting TRBD1. Unmatched junction bases numbered 10, after V lost 3 bases and J lost 0 bases. The CDR3 is 18 amino acids. CDR3 loop: CASSFTSGGWDSGNTIYF. CDR3 nucleotides: TGTGCCAGCAGTTTTACATCAGGGGGCTGGGACTCTGGAAACACCATATATTTT.

A word on this clonotype: A much larger clone is a single base away; this may be a read error. The gene calls are TRBV4-2 and TRBJ1-4; D uncertain. Per germline, CDR1 LGHNA and CDR2 YNFKEQ. Trimming removed 2 bases from V and 3 bases from J, with 10 bases in between. The CDR3 covers 15 residues. CDR3 bases: TGTGCCAGCAGCCAACGCGAGAGGGCTAATGAAAAACTGTTTTTT. It codes for CASSQRERANEKLFF.

This clonotype was observed a few times. V and J are TRBV7-3 and TRBJ1-1, with 11 bases identical to TRBD1. Trimming took 1 base from V and 5 from J; bases not matched to a gene: 12. Looked up from germline, CDR1 is SGHTA and CDR2 is FQGTGA. There are 18 residues in the CDR3. CDR3 DNA: TGTGCCAGCAGCTTAAGCCCAACGGGACAGGGGGGTATAACTGAAGCTTTCTTT. It codes for CASSLSPTGQGGITEAFF.

The sample holds many counts of this clonotype. The chain recombines TRBV12-5 with TRBJ2-6, with D uncertain. Germline-derived CDR1 and CDR2 are LGHNT and FRNRAP. Trimming shortened V by 4 bases and J by 0 bases, and 7 bases separated the two germline ends. This CDR3 spans 15 amino acids. The CDR3 region is CASGSPSSGANVLTF. The CDR3 nucleotides are TGTGCTAGTGGTTCTCCTAGCTCTGGGGCCAACGTCCTGACTTTC.

This clonotype occurred many times. The rearrangement uses TRBV11-2 and TRBJ2-2; no clear D. The V and J ends lost 6 bases and 1 base respectively, with 6 bases between them. Germline V gene lookup returns CDR1 SGHAT and CDR2 FQNNGV. The CDR3 is made up of 13 amino acids. CDR3 loop: CASRQRNTGELFF. CDR3 DNA sequence: TGTGCCAGCAGACAGAGGAACACCGGGGAGCTGTTTTTT. The full variable domain, with the rest looked up from reference TRBV11-2 and TRBJ2-2, is EAGVAQSPRYKIIEKRQSVAFWCNPISGHATLYWYQQILGQGPKLLIQFQNNGVVDDSQLPKDRFSAERLKGVDSTLKIQPAKLEDSAVYLCASRQRNTGELFFGEGSRLTVL.

The genes are TRBV7-2 and TRBJ1-1; D gene unclear. This CDR3 is built from 12 residues. Germline CDR1 is SGHTA and CDR2 is FQGNSA. Trimming left V 2 bases short and J 3 bases short, with 4 bases between. As DNA, the CDR3 is TGTGCCAGCAGCTTAATGGACACTGAAGCTTTCTTT. Translation gives CASSLMDTEAFF.

Turning to this clonotype: A read error is possible here, since a much larger clone lies one base away. The chain is built from TRBV5-1 and TRBJ2-7, with 9 positions matching TRBD1. The trim removed 3 bases at V and 6 bases at J, leaving 7 bases unmatched. The CDR3 length is 14 residues. Germline values: CDR1 SGHRS, CDR2 YFSETQ. CDR3 in DNA: TGCGCCAGCAGCTCGGACAGGGGTAGTTCCGAGCAGTACTTC. Its translation: CASSSDRGSSEQYF.

There are many counts of this clonotype. V gene TRBV6-2 or TRBV6-3 combines with J gene TRBJ2-7; 7 bases map to TRBD1. J lost 2 bases, V lost 2 bases, and 3 bases had no gene match. This CDR3 contains 14 residues. CDR1 MNHEY and CDR2 SVGEGT come from the germline V gene. The CDR3 DNA follows: TGTGCCAGCAGTTACACGACAGGGCCCTACGAGCAGTACTTC. It yields the protein CASSYTTGPYEQYF.

This clonotype was counted at least ten times. The chain couples TRBV20-1 to TRBJ2-7; D possibly uses TRBD1 or TRBD2 (5 bases each). CDR3 length equals 14 residues. The germline gives CDR1 DFQATT, CDR2 SNEGSKA (reference sequence). Trimming removed 6 bases at V and 4 bases at J, with 19 bases between. The CDR3 DNA sequence: TGCAGTGCCACCGGGACGAGACTCCTTTACGAGCAGTACTTC. Protein sequence: CSATGTRLLYEQYF.

This clonotype was observed at least ten times. The chain has TRBV7-8 and TRBJ2-3; 8 nucleotides match TRBD2. Germline CDR1 and CDR2: SGHVS and FQNEAQ. Germline trimming cut 5 bases from V and 1 base from J; bases unmatched to any gene: 11. The CDR3 runs to 17 residues. The DNA of the CDR3 is TGTGCCAGCAGCCTTAGGTACAGCGGGGGTCGCACAGATACGCAGTATTTT. This gives the protein CASSLRYSGGRTDTQYF.

This chain uses TRBV10-3 with TRBJ2-7, with 10 bases that match TRBD1. Germline CDR1 ENHRY, CDR2 SYGVKD. The CDR3 length is 16 residues. V shed 4 bases and J 5 bases; nucleotides not matched to a gene: 11. CDR3 residues: CAISAHLSGTGDEQYF. The CDR3 nucleotides read TGTGCCATCAGTGCTCATCTCAGTGGGACAGGGGACGAGCAGTACTTC.